The sequence of this T cell receptor beta chain was determined in a study of a mutant IDH1 vaccine in newly diagnosed glioma (dated by TCRdb to about 2021). For the study in its entirety: In the chemotherapy-containing groups, vaccination started alongside temozolomide cycles, whereas in patients who had radiotherapy alone it started 4-6 weeks after radiotherapy. Of the 30 or so patients who were treated, around 60% were male and about 40% were female, and the mean age was around 41 years. Before enrollment, most patients had been given radiochemotherapy with temozolomide as standard therapy, while the rest had received either radiotherapy alone or temozolomide alone. Visit V12 was the week-35 safety follow-up and visit V13 was the week-47 end of study. Peripheral blood was collected at six visits: V03 (baseline), V05, V07, V10, V12 and V13. For exploratory analyses, longitudinal TCRB deep sequencing was carried out in 25 to 30 treated patients wherever samples were available. Beyond this particular receptor, the publication reports: Pseudoprogression appeared unrelated to alterations in the top peripheral T cell clonotypes detected by TCRB sequencing. Selection of PBMC samples for TCRB deep sequencing was based on availability. The authors stated that sample limitations prevented analyses of patient blood samples from being reproduced. Across multiple MHC alleles, vaccine-induced immune responses were seen in around 93% of patients.

Notes on this clone: The target of this receptor is not known. No base-level quality is on record; no much larger clone is a single base apart.

The CDR3 runs 13 residues from the cysteine to the phenylalanine. Of the read, only the CDR3 DNA is kept; its 39 bases are in frame from base 1. CDR1 MNHNS and CDR2 SASEGT are derived from the germline V gene. The germline ends are 9 bases apart after V is trimmed by 5 bases and J by 5 bases. The time point tag for this specimen amounts to: week 35, safety follow-up. A 20-mer mutant IDH1 peptide at 300 micrograms in Montanide made up each vaccine dose, which was injected subcutaneously together with topical imiquimod. Patients were given eight vaccinations, in weeks 1, 3, 5, 7, 11, 15, 19 and 23, which matched visits V03 through V10. Donors had newly diagnosed WHO grade 3 or 4 IDH1-mutant astrocytomas with loss of nuclear ATRX. The samples were drawn from NOA16, a multicentre, single-arm, open-label phase I trial in Germany that tested a mutant IDH1 peptide vaccine in humans for the first time. The DNeasy Blood and Tissue Kit was used to extract genomic DNA from EDTA blood for TCRB sequencing.

The library was generated by the immunoSEQ multiplex PCR assay. Rearranged TCR beta chain sequences were amplified with the hsTCRB Kit following the manufacturer's protocol. Sequencing of TCRB libraries was carried out on an Illumina MiSeq. The paper's processing steps were these. Demultiplexing, trimming and gene mapping were performed with the kit vendor's proprietary platform. TCRdb stores this immuneACCESS table with in-frame sequences only. Part of the clones is absent; in the studies checked, under half of the shortfall reflects unresolved V genes, and no reason is known for the rest. D and trimming were read from the DNA, whereas the V and J calls and clone size are those reported in that table. This sample holds about 56,000 clones; roughly nine tenths were observed only once. Together, the top ten hold around 1.6% of the sample.

Material: PBMCs, obtained from a glioma patient whose treatment included an IDH1 peptide vaccine. This TCR was recovered from a man in his forties with glioma. The sequence is built from TRBV6-1 and TRBJ1-4; TRBD1 could be the D gene, as 6 bases match. The CDR3 in this case is CASSNQGNEKLFF. Here is the DNA: TGTGCCAGCAGTAACCAGGGGAATGAAAAACTGTTTTTT.